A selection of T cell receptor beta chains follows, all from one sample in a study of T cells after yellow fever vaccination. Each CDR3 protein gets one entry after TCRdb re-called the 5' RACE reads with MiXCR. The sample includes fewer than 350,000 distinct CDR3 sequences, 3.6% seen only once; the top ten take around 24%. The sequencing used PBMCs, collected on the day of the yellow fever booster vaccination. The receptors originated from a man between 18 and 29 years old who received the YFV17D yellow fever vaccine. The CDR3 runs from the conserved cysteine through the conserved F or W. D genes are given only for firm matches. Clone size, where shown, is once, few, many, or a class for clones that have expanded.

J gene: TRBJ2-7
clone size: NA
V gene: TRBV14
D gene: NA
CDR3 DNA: TGTGCCAGCAGCCAAACCCCCACGTACGAGCAGTACTTC
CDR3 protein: CASSQTPTYEQYF

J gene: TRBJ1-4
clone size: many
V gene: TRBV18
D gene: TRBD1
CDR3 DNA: TGTGCCAGCTCACCGGGACAGGGGGCGGATGAAAAACTGTTTTTT
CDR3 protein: CASSPGQGADEKLFF

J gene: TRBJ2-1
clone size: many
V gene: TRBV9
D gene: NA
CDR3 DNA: TGTGCCAGCAGCGCTCGGGGTCCGATCTCCTACAATGAGCAGTTCTTC
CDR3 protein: CASSARGPISYNEQFF

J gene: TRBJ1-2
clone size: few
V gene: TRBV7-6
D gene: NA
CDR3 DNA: TGTGCCAGCAGCTCGACAGCTGAAGCTAACTATGGCTACACCTTC
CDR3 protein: CASSSTAEANYGYTF

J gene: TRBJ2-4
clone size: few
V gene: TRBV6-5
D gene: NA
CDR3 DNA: TGTGCCAGCAGCTTAGGCTCAGGGGTACACATTCAGTACTTC
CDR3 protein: CASSLGSGVHIQYF

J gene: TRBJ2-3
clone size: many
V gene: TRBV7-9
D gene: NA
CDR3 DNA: TGTGCCAGCAGCTTTTGGGACGACACAGATACGCAGTATTTT
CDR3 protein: CASSFWDDTDTQYF

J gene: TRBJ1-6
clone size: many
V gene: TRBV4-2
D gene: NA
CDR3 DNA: TGTGCCAGCAGCCAAGATCCGGCAGGGCTTAATTCACCCCTCCACTTT
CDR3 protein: CASSQDPAGLNSPLHF

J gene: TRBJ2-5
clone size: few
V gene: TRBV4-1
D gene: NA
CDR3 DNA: TGCGCCAGCAGCCGCTCCGGACAGCGGGAAGAGACCCAGTACTTC
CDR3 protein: CASSRSGQREETQYF

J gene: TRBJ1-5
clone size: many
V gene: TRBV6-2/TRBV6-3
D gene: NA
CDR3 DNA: TGTGCCAGCAGAGACTCCTTACAGCCCCAGCATTTT
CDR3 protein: CASRDSLQPQHF

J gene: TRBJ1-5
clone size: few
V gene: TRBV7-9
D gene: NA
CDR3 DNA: TGTGCCAGCAGCCCGGGGGATTCCCAGCATTTT
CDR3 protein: CASSPGDSQHF

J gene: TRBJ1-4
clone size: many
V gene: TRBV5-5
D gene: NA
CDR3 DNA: TGTGCCACCGCGGCGGGGGTTGCAACTAATGAAAAACTGTTTTTT
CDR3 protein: CATAAGVATNEKLFF

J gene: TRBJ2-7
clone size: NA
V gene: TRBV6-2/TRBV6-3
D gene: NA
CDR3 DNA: TGTGCCAGCAGTGTCCGCAGGGGCTACGAGCAGTACTTC
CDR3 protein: CASSVRRGYEQYF

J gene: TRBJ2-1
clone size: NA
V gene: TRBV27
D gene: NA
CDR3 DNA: TGTGCCAGCAGTCAAAGGGACAACTACAATGAGCAGTTCTTC
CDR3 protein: CASSQRDNYNEQFF

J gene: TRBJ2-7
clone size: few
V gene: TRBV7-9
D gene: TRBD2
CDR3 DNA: TGTGCCAGCAGCTTAGGACTAGCAGATTACTACGAGCAGTACTTC
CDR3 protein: CASSLGLADYYEQYF

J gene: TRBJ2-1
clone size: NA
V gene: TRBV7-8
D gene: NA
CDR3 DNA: TGTGCCAGCAGCAAGTTGTATGAGCAGTTCTTC
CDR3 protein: CASSKLYEQFF

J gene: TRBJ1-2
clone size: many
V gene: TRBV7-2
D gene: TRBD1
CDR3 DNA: TGTGCCAGCAGCTTAGGTCGACAGGGAGGCTATGGCTACACCTTC
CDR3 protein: CASSLGRQGGYGYTF

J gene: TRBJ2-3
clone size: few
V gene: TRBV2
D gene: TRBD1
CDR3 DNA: TGTGCCAGCGGGGAATACAGGGGAGCAGATACGCAGTATTTT
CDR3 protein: CASGEYRGADTQYF

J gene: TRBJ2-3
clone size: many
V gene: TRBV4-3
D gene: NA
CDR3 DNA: TGCGCCAGCAGCCAAGATCCCCGGGGCGCCGGCACAGATACGCAGTATTTT
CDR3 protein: CASSQDPRGAGTDTQYF

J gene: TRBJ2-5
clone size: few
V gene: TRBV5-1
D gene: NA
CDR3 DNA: TGCGCCAGCAGCCCGGGGGTACAGGGGCAAGAGACCCAGTACTTC
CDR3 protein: CASSPGVQGQETQYF

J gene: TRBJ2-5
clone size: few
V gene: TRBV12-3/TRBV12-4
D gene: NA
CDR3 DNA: TGTGCCAGCAATTTTGGGGGCGGCGAGACCCAGTACTTC
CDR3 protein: CASNFGGGETQYF

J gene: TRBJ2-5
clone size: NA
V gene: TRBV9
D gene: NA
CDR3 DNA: TGTGCCAGCAGCCCAGGGGAAGGCTCTCGGGAGACCCAGTACTTC
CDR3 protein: CASSPGEGSRETQYF

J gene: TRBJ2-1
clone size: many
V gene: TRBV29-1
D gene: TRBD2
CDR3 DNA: TGCAGCGTTGTAACCGCCGGTAGCGGGGGGTCGGAGCAGTTCTTC
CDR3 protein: CSVVTAGSGGSEQFF

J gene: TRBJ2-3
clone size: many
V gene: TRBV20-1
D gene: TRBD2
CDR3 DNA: TGCAGTGCGAAGCCGGGAGGGGGCACAGATACGCAGTATTTT
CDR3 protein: CSAKPGGGTDTQYF

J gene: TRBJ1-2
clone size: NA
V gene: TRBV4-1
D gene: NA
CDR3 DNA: TGCGCCAGCAGCCCTATCAAGGGCAGGGGCTATGGCTACACCTTC
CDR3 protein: CASSPIKGRGYGYTF

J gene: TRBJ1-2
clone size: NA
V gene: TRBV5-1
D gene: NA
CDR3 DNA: TGCGCCAGCAGCGCTGCACAGGGACCTGATGGCTACACCTTC
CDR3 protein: CASSAAQGPDGYTF

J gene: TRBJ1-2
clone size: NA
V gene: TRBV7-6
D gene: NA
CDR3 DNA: TGTGCCAGCAGCTTAGTCCACAGCCAACTTAACTATGGCTACACCTTC
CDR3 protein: CASSLVHSQLNYGYTF

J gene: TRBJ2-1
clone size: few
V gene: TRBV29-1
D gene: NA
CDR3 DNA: TGCAGCGTTACAGGAACTCAATACAATGAGCAGTTCTTC
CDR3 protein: CSVTGTQYNEQFF

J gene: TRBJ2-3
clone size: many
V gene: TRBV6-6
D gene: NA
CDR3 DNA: TGTGCCAGCAGTTACCCTAGGGACCATTTGGGGGATACGCAGTATTTT
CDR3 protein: CASSYPRDHLGDTQYF